This TCR beta chain was obtained from a study of blood T cell repertoires in COVID-19. About the research overall: Researchers got acute and convalescent COVID-19 samples from the United States, Italy and Spain. PBMCs, B-cell-depleted T cells, or T cells provided the cDNA or gDNA that made up the material.

Germline CDR1 and CDR2: SGHKS and YYEKEE (reference sequence). The CDR3 contains 15 residues. V gave up 5 bases and J gave up 7 bases; unmatched junction bases: 8. Participants, about 18 to 90 years old, spanned more than 20 US areas. Recovered participants had two consecutive negative NP/OP PCR tests, healthcare professional clearance, or symptom resolution. The method was immunoSEQ multiplex PCR; TCRdb's version includes in-frame clones alone and lacks a portion of them. The sample shows a few hundred thousand clones, around nine tenths of them seen only once. The rearrangement uses TRBV5-5 and TRBJ1-6; 8 bases map to TRBD1. The source material was PBMCs or T cells enriched from blood (not recorded which). The TCR was taken from a middle-aged woman who had recovered from COVID-19. This CDR3 reads CASSFQGAQNSPLHF. The CDR3 DNA reads TGTGCCAGCAGTTTCCAGGGGGCGCAGAATTCACCCCTCCACTTT.